Presented here are 31 T cell receptor beta chains from one specimen sequenced in a study of T cells in Graves' hyperthyroidism and ophthalmopathy. What was amplified from RNA transcripts were TCR beta CDR3 regions. Carried out on the TCR CDR3, a first-round RT-PCR used the HTBI primer set. TCRdb reprocessed the multiplex PCR reads with MiXCR, giving one entry per CDR3 protein. The data contain about 420,000 distinct CDR3 sequences, more than 15% of them singletons. Sequenced input: blood. The receptor source for this set is a woman in her late teens or twenties with Graves' hyperthyroidism.

The rearrangement links TRBV9 to TRBJ2-1; D perhaps matches TRBD2 (5 bases). The V gene's germline CDR1 is SGDLS and CDR2 YYNGEE. V was trimmed by 0 bases and J by 4 bases, leaving 11 bases between them. There are 15 residues in the CDR3. The CDR3 DNA follows: TGTGCCAGCAGCGTAGCTGATGGCGGGTACAATGAGCAGTTCTTC. As protein: CASSVADGGYNEQFF.

In this sample, this clonotype turned up many times. The chain employs TRBV12-3 or TRBV12-4 and TRBJ2-3; perhaps TRBD2 as D (6 bases). V lost 6 bases and J 4 bases, leaving 14 bases between the germline ends. This CDR3 region has 14 residues. The CDR3 DNA reads as TGTGCCAGCAGCCTCATCCGGAGGGCAGATACGCAGTATTTT. Its protein is CASSLIRRADTQYF.

This clonotype was seen just once. The CDR3 sequence: CASSFGYDYNEQFF. CDR3 DNA: TGTGCCAGCAGTTTCGGGTACGATTACAATGAGCAGTTCTTC. The chain is built from TRBV27 and TRBJ2-1; D is unresolved. Germline-derived CDR1 and CDR2 are MNHEY and SMNVEV (reference sequence). There are 14 residues in the CDR3. V gave up 3 bases and J gave up 4 bases, with 10 bases separating them.

This clonotype was seen repeatedly, ten times or more. The rearrangement joins TRBV5-1 to TRBJ2-3, with D possibly being TRBD2 (6 bases). Trimming shortened V by 0 bases and J by 3 bases, and 11 bases separated the two germline ends. The CDR3 is 15 amino acids. Germline CDR1 reads SGHRS; CDR2 reads YFSETQ. The CDR3 DNA is TGCGCCAGCAGCTTGGTAGCGGCTCCTACAGATACGCAGTATTTT. Translating gives CASSLVAAPTDTQYF.

Only a few counts were recorded for this clonotype. V is TRBV27 and J is TRBJ1-2; D is perhaps TRBD1 (6 bases). This CDR3 has 13 amino acids. With 4 bases removed from V and 4 bases from J, the gap between germline ends came to 10 bases. The germline V gene has CDR1 MNHEY and CDR2 SMNVEV (reference sequence). CDR3 sequence: CASSSQGSYGYTF. The CDR3 coding sequence is TGTGCCAGCAGTTCGCAGGGGAGCTATGGCTACACCTTC.

This clonotype was seen repeatedly, ten times or more. The genes are TRBV20-1 and TRBJ2-2; the match to TRBD2 covers 10 bases. The V gene's germline CDR1 is DFQATT and CDR2 SNEGSKA (reference sequence). Trimming cost V 3 bases and J 1 base; bases outside gene matches: 2. The CDR3 extends over 15 amino acids. DNA of the CDR3: TGCAGTGCTAGGACTAGCGGGCAGAACACCGGGGAGCTGTTTTTT. Its protein product is CSARTSGQNTGELFF.

The rearrangement links TRBV19 to TRBJ2-1, with a tentative D call TRBD2 (6 bases). The CDR3 is 16 residues long. From germline, CDR1 is LNHDA and CDR2 SQIVND (reference sequence). V lost 6 bases to trimming and J lost 0 bases, with 15 bases between them. The CDR3 loop is CASSRLAEISYNEQFF. The CDR3 region has the DNA TGTGCCAGTAGCCGGTTAGCGGAAATCTCCTACAATGAGCAGTTCTTC.

This clonotype came up a few times. V is TRBV7-2 and J is TRBJ2-1, with 15 bases that match TRBD2. The J segment lost 4 bases and the V segment lost 5 bases, leaving 12 bases of the junction unmatched. CDR1 SGHTA and CDR2 FQGNSA come from the germline V gene. This CDR3 has 19 amino acids. CDR3 sequence reads: CASSNLGLAGGAGYNEQFF. In DNA, the CDR3 is TGTGCCAGCAGCAACCTCGGACTAGCGGGGGGGGCGGGATACAATGAGCAGTTCTTC.

This rearrangement joins TRBV6-2 or TRBV6-3 to TRBJ1-5; TRBD1 matches at 10 bases. The V segment lost 5 bases and the J segment 0 bases; nucleotides outside the gene matches: 7. The CDR3 consists of 17 residues. Germline V gene lookup returns CDR1 MNHEY and CDR2 SVGEGT. This chain's CDR3 is CASSAGTGVYSNQPQHF. The CDR3 nucleotides read TGTGCCAGCAGTGCGGGGACAGGGGTTTATAGCAATCAGCCCCAGCATTTT.

In this sample, this clonotype turned up a few times. V usage is TRBV20-1 and J usage is TRBJ2-7, with TRBD2 matching 11 bases. The CDR3 consists of 15 residues. Germline CDR1 reads DFQATT; CDR2 reads SNEGSKA (reference sequence). The ends lost 3 bases at V and 5 bases at J; junction bases unmatched: 9. CDR3: CSASTASGRKNEQYF. Here the CDR3 DNA reads TGCAGTGCTAGTACGGCTAGCGGGAGGAAAAACGAGCAGTACTTC.

This clonotype was detected ten times or more. The V gene is TRBV20-1, the J gene TRBJ2-7; 7 bases are a match to TRBD2. CDR3 size: 15 residues. Germline CDR1 is DFQATT and CDR2 is SNEGSKA (reference sequence). The chain's CDR3 is CRPSRGRALSYEQYF. The CDR3 region has the DNA TGCAGGCCCTCGAGAGGGAGGGCTCTCTCCTACGAGCAGTACTTC.

This clonotype came up a few times. V and J are TRBV20-1 and TRBJ1-5; 7 nucleotides align to TRBD1. CDR1 is DFQATT, CDR2 SNEGSKA, per germline (reference sequence). V lost 0 bases to trimming and J lost 7 bases; unmatched junction nucleotides: 12. There are 16 residues in the CDR3. This CDR3 is CSAREARQGGRQPQHF. For the CDR3, the DNA is TGCAGTGCTAGAGAGGCTCGTCAGGGGGGCCGACAGCCCCAGCATTTT.

This clonotype was counted ten times or more. This chain connects TRBV20-1 to TRBJ2-3; a possible D gene is TRBD2 (5 bases). CDR3 length: 13 residues. V was shortened by 3 bases and J by 1 base, with 8 bases between the two germline ends. The germline CDR1 and CDR2 sequences are DFQATT and SNEGSKA (reference sequence). The CDR3 sequence is CSASVGGTDTQYF. DNA for the CDR3: TGCAGTGCTAGTGTGGGAGGCACAGATACGCAGTATTTT.

The chain has TRBV2 and TRBJ2-7; 9 bases agree with TRBD2. Germline V CDR1 and CDR2: SNHLY, FYNNEI. The CDR3 is 15 residues long. V was clipped by 5 bases and J by 2 bases; unmatched bases: 7. The CDR3 sequence is CASSLQRGATYEQYF. The CDR3 DNA reads as TGTGCCAGCAGTCTCCAGCGGGGGGCCACCTACGAGCAGTACTTC.

This clonotype was picked up many times. The gene calls are TRBV27 and TRBJ2-1, with D perhaps assigned TRBD1 or TRBD2 (5 bases each). This CDR3 has 16 amino acids. V was shortened by 5 bases and J by 3 bases, with 17 bases between the two germline ends. Germline CDR1 reads MNHEY; CDR2 reads SMNVEV (reference sequence). The CDR3 DNA sequence: TGTGCCAGCAGTCCACTAGGGGATACTAACTACAATGAGCAGTTCTTC. The encoded protein is CASSPLGDTNYNEQFF.

This clonotype has ten or more counts. The CDR3 is CASSHPIAKNIQYF. CDR3 bases: TGTGCCAGCAGCCACCCAATAGCCAAAAACATTCAGTACTTC. The genes are TRBV3-1 and TRBJ2-4; D ambiguous. In germline, CDR1 is LGHDT, CDR2 YNNKEL (reference sequence). CDR3 size: 14 residues. V lost 3 bases and J 0 bases, leaving 6 bases between the germline ends.

This clonotype was picked up a small number of times. The rearrangement links TRBV6-1 to TRBJ1-2; unclear D gene. Germline CDR1 and CDR2: MNHNS and SASEGT. V lost 3 bases, J lost 1 base, and 6 bases lay in between. This CDR3 contains 13 residues. The CDR3 here is CASSETLNYGYTF. CDR3 bases: TGTGCCAGCAGTGAGACACTTAACTATGGCTACACCTTC.

This clonotype has just a few counts. This CDR3 is CATSDRNQPQHF. The CDR3 DNA sequence: TGTGCCACCAGTGACCGTAATCAGCCCCAGCATTTT. The chain joins TRBV24-1 to TRBJ1-5; D unresolved. Germline CDR1 reads KGHDR; CDR2 reads SFDVKD. CDR3 size: 12 residues. V was clipped by 4 bases and J by 4 bases, with 4 bases between them.

J is TRBJ1-1 and V is TRBV2; D gene ambiguous. This CDR3 has 11 residues. V lost 6 bases and J lost 6, with 8 bases in between. The germline gives CDR1 SNHLY, CDR2 FYNNEI. CDR3 bases: TGTGCCAGCAGGTCCATCTCTGAAGCTTTCTTT. Protein sequence: CASRSISEAFF.

In its sample, this clonotype was seen a few times. The chain links TRBV6-1 to TRBJ2-5; 7 bases map to TRBD2. CDR3 length: 14 residues. The germline CDR1 and CDR2 sequences are MNHNS and SASEGT. With 0 bases clipped from V and 5 bases from J, the junction kept 3 bases outside the gene matches. DNA for the CDR3: TGTGCCAGCAGTGAAGCGGGGGGGGTTGAGACCCAGTACTTC. Encoded protein: CASSEAGGVETQYF.

This clonotype showed up many times. This chain links TRBV12-3 or TRBV12-4 with TRBJ2-1, with D unclear. V lost 3 bases and J lost 7, with 7 bases in between. This CDR3 is built from 12 residues. DNA of the CDR3: TGTGCCAGCAGTTTGGGAAGTAATGAGCAGTTCTTC. Translating gives CASSLGSNEQFF.

This rearrangement joins TRBV3-1 to TRBJ1-4, with D perhaps matching TRBD1 (5 bases). The CDR3 length is 15 residues. Germline lookup yields CDR1 LGHDT and CDR2 YNNKEL (reference sequence). Between the trimmed V and J ends, which lost 4 bases and 6 bases, there was a span of 15 bases. CDR3 sequence (DNA): TGTGCCAGCAGCCCCACAGGCTTAACCGATGAAAAACTGTTTTTT. Amino acids: CASSPTGLTDEKLFF.

CDR3 in amino acids: CASSSHLFTDTQYF. DNA of the CDR3: TGCGCCAGTTCTTCCCACTTATTCACAGATACGCAGTATTTT. This chain links TRBV10-1 with TRBJ2-3; no reliable D call. V was clipped by 9 bases and J by 2 bases, with 15 bases between them. The CDR3 has 14 residues. From germline, CDR1 is WNHNN and CDR2 SYGVQD (reference sequence).

This clonotype appeared many times. The rearrangement links TRBV27 to TRBJ2-1; the match to TRBD2 covers 14 bases. V lost 4 bases to trimming and J lost 9 bases; unmatched junction nucleotides: 8. CDR1 and CDR2 from the germline V gene are MNHEY and SMNVEV (reference sequence). The CDR3 has 16 residues. Written as DNA, the CDR3 is TGTGCCAGCAGTTCTCCGGGACTAGCGGGAGCACTTGAGCAGTTCTTC. Translation gives CASSSPGLAGALEQFF.

This clonotype was counted many times. The gene calls are TRBV2 and TRBJ1-1; D is unclear. CDR3 length: 15 amino acids. Trimming stripped 2 bases from V and 3 bases from J, with 13 bases between. The germline V gene has CDR1 SNHLY and CDR2 FYNNEI. CDR3 in amino acids: CASSESRLDDTEAFF. CDR3 bases: TGTGCCAGCAGTGAATCCAGGTTGGATGACACTGAAGCTTTCTTT.

This clonotype was counted ten times or more. V gene TRBV7-8 combines with J gene TRBJ1-1, with 7 bases lining up with TRBD1. Germline V CDR1 and CDR2: SGHVS, FQNEAQ. V shed 5 bases and J 1 base; nucleotides not matched to a gene: 7. The CDR3 spans 15 residues. For the CDR3, the DNA is TGTGCCAGCAGCGCCCGGGACAGTGCGAACACTGAAGCTTTCTTT. Amino acids: CASSARDSANTEAFF.

The gene calls are TRBV7-9 and TRBJ1-1; 7 bases align to TRBD1. V shed 6 bases, J shed 6 bases, and the junction held 13 bases outside the gene matches. This CDR3 contains 15 residues. Looked up from germline, CDR1 is SEHNR and CDR2 is FQNEAQ (reference sequence). CDR3 region: CASSPGQVEPPEAFF. The CDR3 nucleotides read TGTGCCAGCAGTCCTGGACAGGTCGAACCCCCTGAAGCTTTCTTT.

The table lists this clonotype with many counts. This chain links TRBV7-2 with TRBJ1-2, with 7 bases identical to TRBD1. The V gene end was trimmed by 5 bases and the J gene end by 2 bases; junction bases not matched to a gene: 17. The CDR3 consists of 18 residues. Germline loops: CDR1 SGHTA, CDR2 FQGNSA. DNA for the CDR3: TGTGCCAGCAGCCTCACGGACGGGGGGCCAGGGGGGAACTATGGCTACACCTTC. This sequence encodes CASSLTDGGPGGNYGYTF.

Notes on this clonotype: At one boundary the junction diverges from the germline segment, which might be a read error. The chain couples TRBV7-9 to TRBJ1-3; D ambiguous. CDR1 is SEHNR and CDR2 is FQNEAQ in the germline V gene (reference sequence). The CDR3 is 15 residues long. CDR3 sequence (DNA): TGTGCCAGCAGTTTGTCTCACCGCTCTGGAAGCACCATATATTTT. Its protein product is CASSLSHRSGSTIYF.

Many counts were recorded for this clonotype. The rearrangement joins TRBV20-1 to TRBJ2-2; D could derive from TRBD1 or TRBD2 (5 bases each). V lost 0 bases, J lost 0 bases, and 11 bases lay in between. The CDR3 totals 16 residues. CDR1 and CDR2 from the germline V gene are DFQATT and SNEGSKA (reference sequence). CDR3 nucleotide sequence: TGCAGTGCTAGAGAACGGGGCAGGACGAACACCGGGGAGCTGTTTTTT. This gives the protein CSARERGRTNTGELFF.

This clonotype was seen at least ten times. The chain recombines TRBV11-2 with TRBJ2-7; TRBD2 might be the D (5 bases). Germline V CDR1 and CDR2: SGHAT, FQNNGV. CDR3 length: 14 residues. The V gene lost 0 bases and the J gene lost 1 base, with 7 bases spanning the gap. CDR3 in DNA: TGTGCCAGCAGCTTAGAGGGAGCTTCCTACGAGCAGTACTTC. This codes for CASSLEGASYEQYF.